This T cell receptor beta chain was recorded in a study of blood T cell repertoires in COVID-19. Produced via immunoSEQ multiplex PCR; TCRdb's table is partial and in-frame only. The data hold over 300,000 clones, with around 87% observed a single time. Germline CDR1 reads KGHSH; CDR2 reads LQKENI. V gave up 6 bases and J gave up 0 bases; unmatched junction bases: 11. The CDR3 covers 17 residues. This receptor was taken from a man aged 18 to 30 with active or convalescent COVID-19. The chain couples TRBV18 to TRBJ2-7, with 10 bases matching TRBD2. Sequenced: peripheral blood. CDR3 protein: CASSPVVAGGSSYEQYF. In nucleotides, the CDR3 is TGTGCCAGCTCCCCGGTAGTAGCGGGGGGAAGCTCCTACGAGCAGTACTTC.